What follows describes a single T cell receptor (beta chain). Recruitment covered 25 or so US areas and drew participants whose ages spanned roughly 18 to 100 years. The data were produced by immunoSEQ multiplex PCR, yet TCRdb's version contains in-frame clones alone and is incomplete. The sample has under 300,000 clones, over 75% seen once. This record comes from a study of blood T cell repertoires in COVID-19. This sequence was found in a woman under 40 who had recovered from COVID-19. The sequencing input was PBMCs or T cells enriched from blood (not recorded which).

CDR3 region: CASSLSEAANNEAFF. CDR3 in DNA: TGTGCCAGCAGCTTATCTGAGGCAGCAAATAATGAAGCTTTCTTT. This chain uses TRBV7-9 with TRBJ1-1; no definite D call. Germline assignment: CDR1 SEHNR and CDR2 FQNEAQ (reference sequence). With 2 bases removed from V and 7 bases from J, the gap between germline ends came to 17 bases. CDR3 size: 15 residues.